Sequencing of this T cell receptor (beta chain) was carried out in a study of shared clonotypes between healthy human individuals. About the research overall: The study enrolled a couple of women and a few men aged 18 to 49.

The study enrolled healthy HIV-negative adults without recent acute infections or vaccinations as donors. TCRdb keeps only in-frame clones here, not all; method: immunoSEQ multiplex PCR. The table records more than 2,000,000 clones, over 90% of them present only once. The source is a man between 18 and 29 years old in good health. Some clones in this sample may be carry-over from other donors' samples. The sequencing input was naive CD4+ T cells from PBMCs. Subset described: CD45RA+ positively selected.

CDR3 in DNA: TGTGCCAGCTCCCAAAGCCAGGGATACGAGCAGTACTTC. Protein sequence: CASSQSQGYEQYF. The chain couples TRBV18 to TRBJ2-5, with a possible D match to TRBD1 (5 bases). With the DNA end fitting TRBJ2-7 better, the J assignment may be wrong. The CDR3 length is 13 residues. The V gene's germline CDR1 is KGHSH and CDR2 LQKENI.